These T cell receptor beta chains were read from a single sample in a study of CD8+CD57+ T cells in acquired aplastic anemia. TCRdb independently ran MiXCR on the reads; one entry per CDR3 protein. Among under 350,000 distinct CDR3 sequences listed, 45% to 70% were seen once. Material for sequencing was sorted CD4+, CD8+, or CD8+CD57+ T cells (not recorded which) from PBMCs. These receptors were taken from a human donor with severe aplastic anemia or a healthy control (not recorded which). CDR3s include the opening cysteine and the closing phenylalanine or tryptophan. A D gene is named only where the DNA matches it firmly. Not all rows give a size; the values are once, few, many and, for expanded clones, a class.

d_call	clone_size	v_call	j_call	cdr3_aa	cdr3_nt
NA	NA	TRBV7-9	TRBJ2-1	CASSILAGSYNEQFF	TGTGCCAGCAGCATCCTAGCAGGCTCCTACAATGAGCAGTTCTTC
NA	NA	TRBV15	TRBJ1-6	CATSLGYSPLHF	TGTGCCACCAGCCTCGGGTATTCACCCCTCCACTTT
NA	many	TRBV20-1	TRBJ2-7	CSARAGPSNEQYF	TGCAGTGCTAGAGCCGGGCCTTCCAACGAGCAGTACTTC
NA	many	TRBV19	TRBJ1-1	CASSIRGGEAFF	TGTGCCAGTAGTATTAGGGGAGGTGAAGCTTTCTTT
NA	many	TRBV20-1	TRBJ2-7	CSARQSPSLYEQYF	TGCAGTGCCCGACAGTCCCCTTCCCTTTACGAGCAGTACTTC
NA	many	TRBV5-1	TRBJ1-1	CASWVTGSMNTEAFF	TGCGCCAGCTGGGTGACAGGTTCCATGAACACTGAAGCTTTCTTT
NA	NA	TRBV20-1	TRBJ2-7	CSARQGPYEQYF	TGCAGTGCTAGACAGGGCCCCTACGAGCAGTACTTC
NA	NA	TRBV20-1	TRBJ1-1	CSARDVSGRTEAFF	TGCAGTGCTAGAGATGTTTCGGGGAGAACTGAAGCTTTCTTT
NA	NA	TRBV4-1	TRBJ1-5	CASSQITGTNQPQHF	TGCGCCAGCAGCCAGATCACAGGGACCAATCAGCCCCAGCATTTT
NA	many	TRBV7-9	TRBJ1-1	CASSFAANTEAFF	TGTGCCAGCAGCTTTGCGGCGAACACTGAAGCTTTCTTT
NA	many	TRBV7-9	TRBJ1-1	CASSLRQANTEAFF	TGTGCCAGCAGCTTAAGACAGGCGAACACTGAAGCTTTCTTT
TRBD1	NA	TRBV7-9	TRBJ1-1	CASSFTGGRTEAFF	TGTGCCAGCAGCTTTACAGGGGGTCGGACTGAAGCTTTCTTT
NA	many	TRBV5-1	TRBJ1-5	CASSHRGGREPQHF	TGCGCCAGCAGCCACCGAGGGGGGAGGGAGCCCCAGCATTTT
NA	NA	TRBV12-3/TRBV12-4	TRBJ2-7	CASSLAGMEYF	TGTGCCAGCAGTTTAGCGGGGATGGAGTACTTC
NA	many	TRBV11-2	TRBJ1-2	CASSLAGDDNYGYTF	TGTGCCAGCAGCTTAGCAGGGGATGACAACTATGGCTACACCTTC
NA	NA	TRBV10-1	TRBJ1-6	CASSEQGSNSPLHF	TGCGCCAGCAGTGAGCAGGGATCGAATTCACCCCTCCACTTT
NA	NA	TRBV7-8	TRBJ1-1	CASSSTVGAEATEAFF	TGTGCCAGCAGCTCGACCGTAGGGGCGGAGGCCACTGAAGCTTTCTTT
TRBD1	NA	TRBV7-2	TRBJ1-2	CASRGAGGRSGYTF	TGTGCCAGCAGGGGGGCAGGGGGTAGATCAGGCTACACCTTC
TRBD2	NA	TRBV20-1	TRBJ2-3	CSASTAGATDTQYF	TGCAGTGCTAGTACTGCGGGAGCTACAGATACGCAGTATTTT
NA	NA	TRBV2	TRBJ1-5	CASSARETSNQPQHF	TGTGCCAGCAGCGCCCGGGAGACCAGCAATCAGCCCCAGCATTTT
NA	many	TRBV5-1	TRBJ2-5	CASSLEPSETQYF	TGCGCCAGCAGCTTGGAGCCGTCGGAGACCCAGTACTTC
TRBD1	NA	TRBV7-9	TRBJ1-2	CASRVRGTEYGYTF	TGTGCCAGCAGAGTCAGGGGGACGGAATATGGCTACACCTTC
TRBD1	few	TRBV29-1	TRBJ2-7	CSVEDQSGGYEQYF	TGCAGCGTTGAAGATCAGTCAGGGGGCTACGAGCAGTACTTC
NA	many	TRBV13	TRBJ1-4	CASSLSPGSEKLFF	TGTGCCAGCAGCTTAAGTCCCGGGAGTGAAAAACTGTTTTTT
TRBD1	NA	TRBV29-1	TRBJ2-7	CSVEDYRGISYEQYF	TGCAGCGTTGAAGATTACAGGGGGATCTCCTACGAGCAGTACTTC
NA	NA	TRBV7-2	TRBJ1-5	CASSFRGGQPQHF	TGTGCCAGCAGCTTCAGGGGCGGTCAGCCCCAGCATTTT
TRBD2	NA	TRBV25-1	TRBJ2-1	CASSDAGGALEQFF	TGTGCCAGCAGTGATGCGGGAGGAGCCCTTGAGCAGTTCTTC
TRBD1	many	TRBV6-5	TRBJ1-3	CASSYTRGNTIYF	TGTGCCAGCAGTTACACCAGGGGGAACACCATATATTTT
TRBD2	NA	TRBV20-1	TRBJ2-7	CSARTSGDYEQYF	TGCAGTGCTCGGACTAGCGGTGATTACGAGCAGTACTTC
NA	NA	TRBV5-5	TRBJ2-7	CASSSYYEQYF	TGTGCCAGCAGCTCCTACTACGAGCAGTACTTC
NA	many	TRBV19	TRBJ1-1	CATAQPGTPGTEAFF	TGTGCCACCGCTCAACCCGGGACGCCAGGTACTGAAGCTTTCTTT
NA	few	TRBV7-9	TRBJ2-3	CASSLVGTPQYF	TGTGCCAGCAGCTTAGTAGGGACTCCCCAGTATTTT
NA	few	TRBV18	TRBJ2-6	CASSPQVPGANVLTF	TGTGCCAGCTCACCGCAGGTTCCCGGGGCCAACGTCCTGACTTTC
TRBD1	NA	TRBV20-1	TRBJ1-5	CSARQGDTNQPQHF	TGCAGTGCTCGACAGGGGGACACCAATCAGCCCCAGCATTTT
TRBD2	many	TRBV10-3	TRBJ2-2	CATGAGGPNTGELFF	TGTGCCACGGGAGCGGGGGGCCCGAACACCGGGGAGCTGTTTTTT
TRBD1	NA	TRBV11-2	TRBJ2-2	CASSLENRGTGELFF	TGTGCCAGCAGCTTAGAGAACAGGGGCACCGGGGAGCTGTTTTTC
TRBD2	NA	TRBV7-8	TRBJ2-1	CASSLLAGSSYNEQFF	TGTGCCAGCAGCCTCTTAGCGGGGAGCTCCTACAATGAGCAGTTCTTC
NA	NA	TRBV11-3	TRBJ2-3	CASSLTRRGGSTDTQYF	TGTGCCAGCAGCTTAACTAGGCGAGGGGGGAGCACAGATACGCAGTATTTT
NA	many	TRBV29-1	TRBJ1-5	CSVDCLPAQPQHF	TGCAGCGTTGATTGCTTGCCCGCTCAGCCCCAGCATTTT
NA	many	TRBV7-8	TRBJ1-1	CASSRSGGVTEAFF	TGTGCCAGCAGCCGTAGTGGGGGGGTCACTGAAGCTTTCTTT
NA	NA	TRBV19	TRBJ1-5	CASSFTGYANQPQHF	TGTGCCAGTAGTTTCACAGGGTACGCCAATCAGCCCCAGCATTTT
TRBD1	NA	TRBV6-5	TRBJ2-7	CASSAWGQGAYEQYF	TGTGCCAGCAGTGCCTGGGGACAGGGGGCTTACGAGCAGTACTTC
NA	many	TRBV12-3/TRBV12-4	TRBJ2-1	CASSPSASSYNEQFF	TGTGCCAGCAGCCCCAGCGCCAGCTCCTACAATGAGCAGTTCTTC